These 9 T cell receptor beta chains were sequenced from one sample in a study of CD8 T cells in ankylosing spondylitis. General observations from the study: Within ankylosing spondylitis blood, a TCR beta motif made up of eight highly homologous variants appeared to be characteristic.

No antigen has been identified for these receptors. TCRdb independently ran MiXCR on the 5' RACE reads; one entry per CDR3 protein. The top ten clones hold under 4.5% of a sample with more than 500,000 distinct CDR3 sequences, approximately 5.3% of them seen once. The sequenced sample consisted of blood, either unsorted or a sorted T cell fraction (not recorded which). Receptors originate from a male donor with ankylosing spondylitis.

In its sample, this clonotype was seen a few times. The rearrangement links TRBV5-1 to TRBJ2-5; D tentatively reads TRBD1 or TRBD2 (6 bases each). The V gene lost 4 bases and the J gene lost 0 bases, with 13 bases spanning the gap. This CDR3 contains 15 residues. The germline V gene has CDR1 SGHRS and CDR2 YFSETQ. CDR3 sequence: CASSGLGGDQETQYF. DNA of the CDR3: TGCGCCAGCAGCGGGCTGGGGGGCGACCAAGAGACCCAGTACTTC.

This chain uses TRBV28 with TRBJ1-1; 8 bases align to TRBD1. Germline CDR1 MDHEN, CDR2 SYDVKM. This CDR3 comprises 15 residues. After removal of 6 bases from V and 0 bases from J, the junction contained 6 bases not matched to a gene. CDR3 protein: CASRPDRVMNTEAFF. CDR3 in DNA: TGTGCCAGCAGACCGGACAGGGTAATGAACACTGAAGCTTTCTTT.

The chain joins TRBV20-1 to TRBJ2-1; tentatively, D is TRBD2 (5 bases). This CDR3 region has 14 residues. Germline-derived CDR1 and CDR2 are DFQATT and SNEGSKA (reference sequence). The CDR3 is CISSRTPGYNEQFF. CDR3 DNA sequence: TGCATTTCGAGCCGGACTCCGGGCTACAATGAGCAGTTCTTC.

In this sample, this clonotype turned up many times. The J gene is TRBJ2-7, the V gene TRBV27; no clear D gene. The CDR3 extends over 13 amino acids. V was trimmed by 4 bases and J by 3 bases, leaving 10 bases between them. The germline CDR1 and CDR2 sequences are MNHEY and SMNVEV (reference sequence). CDR3 sequence reads: CASSSGNHYEQYF. CDR3 sequence (DNA): TGTGCCAGCAGTTCGGGTAACCACTACGAGCAGTACTTC.

To note about this clonotype: An end of the junction differs from the germline gene, which may be a read error. The chain recombines TRBV3-1 with TRBJ2-1; the match to TRBD2 covers 7 bases. The CDR3 consists of 11 residues. Germline V gene lookup returns CDR1 LGHDT and CDR2 YNNKEL (reference sequence). As DNA, the CDR3 is TGTGCCGGCAGCCAATCGGGAGGGCAGTTCTTC. Its protein is CAGSQSGGQFF.

V gene TRBV2 combines with J gene TRBJ1-1; no firm D call. Germline loops: CDR1 SNHLY, CDR2 FYNNEI. Trimming removed 8 bases from V and 2 bases from J, with 18 bases in between. This CDR3 has 15 amino acids. In DNA, the CDR3 is TGTGCCAGCGTGTGGGATTATGCTGCAAACACTGAAGCTTTCTTT. Translation gives CASVWDYAANTEAFF.

The chain employs TRBV4-3 and TRBJ2-6, with 7 bases fitting TRBD2. Germline V lookup: CDR1 LGHNA, CDR2 YSLEER. Unmatched junction bases numbered 11, after V lost 3 bases and J lost 3 bases. CDR3 length equals 18 residues. CDR3 amino acids: CASSQEAGGYVGANVLTF. Here the CDR3 DNA reads TGCGCCAGCAGCCAGGAAGCCGGGGGGTATGTTGGGGCCAACGTCCTGACTTTC.

This clonotype was counted only a few times. The DNA of the CDR3 is TGTGCCATCTCGCTAGCGGGAGGGATCAATGAGCAGTTCTTC. Protein sequence: CAISLAGGINEQFF. The chain employs TRBV10-3 and TRBJ2-1; TRBD2 matches 12 bases. CDR3 length: 14 residues. Germline trimming cut 8 bases from V and 6 bases from J; bases unmatched to any gene: 5. In germline, CDR1 is ENHRY, CDR2 SYGVKD.

This clonotype occurred many times. The chain recombines TRBV10-3 with TRBJ1-5; D remains ambiguous. Trimming shortened V by 2 bases and J by 3 bases, and 5 bases separated the two germline ends. The CDR3 totals 13 residues. CDR1 and CDR2 (germline): ENHRY, SYGVKD. The CDR3 nucleotides read TGTGCCATCAGTGAGCGCCCCAATCAGCCCCAGCATTTT. Translation gives CAISERPNQPQHF.